This T cell receptor (beta chain) stems from a study of shared clonotypes between healthy human individuals. The study's findings and limits: Limitation of the genetic and exposure-history diversity represented came from the few donors. When compared with the clonotypes that were shared by all four sorted-subset donors, the non-shared clonotypes turned out to have lower generation probabilities.

As to this clone: Antigen specificity is unknown.

The V gene's germline CDR1 is SNHLY and CDR2 FYNNEI. The CDR3 has 14 amino acids. Trimming stripped 8 bases from V and 3 bases from J, with 14 bases between. Each sorted subset replicate got 200 ng genomic DNA, tens of thousands of genomes. Profiled with immunoSEQ multiplex PCR; TCRdb holds only in-frame clones, not every one. The table has millions of clones, just under 95% seen once. CD8 cells classed as naive were CD45RO-negative and positively selected for CCR7, excluding terminally differentiated effector memory CD45RA+ cells. Recent acute infections and vaccinations were absent in the healthy HIV-negative adult donors.

Source material: naive CD8+ T cells sorted from blood. The TCR originated in a man aged 18 to 29 in good health. This chain links TRBV2 with TRBJ2-1, with TRBD2 as a possible D gene (7 bases). For the CDR3, the DNA is TGTGCCAGCGGGCGGGGGCCCTTCTACAATGAGCAGTTCTTC. This codes for CASGRGPFYNEQFF.